This T cell receptor (beta chain) was profiled in a study of lymphopenia after photon versus proton radiotherapy. In germline, CDR1 is SQVTM, CDR2 ANQGSEA. The CDR3 runs to 15 residues. The J segment lost 3 bases and the V segment lost 3 bases, leaving 9 bases of the junction unmatched. Broader study findings: Post-nadir TCR diversity decline inversely tracked overall survival among those who died.

Remarks on this clone: The antigen is undetermined.

Measured with immunoSEQ multiplex PCR; TCRdb has only the in-frame clones, and not every one. The sample consists of tens of thousands of clones, 80% to 90% of them appearing once. This chain joins TRBV29-1 and TRBJ2-7; 9 bases match TRBD1. The receptor was derived from a man older than 75 with esophageal cancer. Sequences were derived from peripheral blood, sampled from a patient treated with proton-based radiotherapy. CDR3 sequence (DNA): TGCAGCGTTGAGGTTGAGGACAGGGGCCTCTACGAGCAGTACTTC. Protein product: CSVEVEDRGLYEQYF.